Listed below are T cell receptor beta chains from one sample, sequenced in a study of shared clonotypes between healthy human individuals. The protocol was immunoSEQ multiplex PCR, while the TCRdb copy is restricted to in-frame clones and leaves out a portion. The table has about 680,000 clones, 72% seen once. Specimen: memory CD4+ T cells sorted from blood. The source of these receptors is a woman under 40 in good health. The CDR3 runs from the conserved cysteine through the conserved F or W. Fields, in order: clone size, J gene, D gene, V gene, CDR3 protein. D genes are given only for firm matches. Only some rows state a clone size, as once, few, many or a class for expanded clones.

- | TRBJ1-2 | - | TRBV11-2 | CASSLSGQLNYGYTF
- | TRBJ2-1 | - | TRBV5-1 | CASSPSLTLPFYNEQFF
once | - | TRBD2 | TRBV5-4 | CASSLGLAGSLYEQYF
few | TRBJ2-1 | - | TRBV19 | CASSPPQVNEQFF
- | TRBJ2-3 | TRBD2 | TRBV6-6 | CASRPPVGRADTQYF
once | TRBJ1-5 | - | TRBV18 | CASSLEINQPQHF
- | TRBJ2-5 | - | TRBV7-6 | CASSGRGETQYF
- | TRBJ2-2 | - | TRBV30 | CAWNRDLNTGELFF
many | TRBJ2-5 | - | TRBV15 | CATSRDRATSTQYF
- | TRBJ2-5 | - | TRBV20-1 | CSAGPGEAQYF
- | TRBJ1-5 | - | TRBV5-1 | CASSLQERGPQHF
- | TRBJ2-7 | TRBD1 | TRBV10-2 | CASSGLPPGQGIEEQYF
once | TRBJ2-3 | - | TRBV19 | CASTPASTDTQYF
- | TRBJ2-1 | TRBD2 | TRBV30 | CACLSGSVYNEQFF
once | TRBJ2-7 | - | TRBV7-9 | CASRPGDLTRKYEQYF
few | TRBJ1-3 | - | TRBV27 | CASSLRGPGNTIYF
- | TRBJ2-3 | - | TRBV5-4 | CASSLPGAGTDTQYF
once | TRBJ2-1 | - | TRBV5-1 | CASSRTIADPYNEQFF
- | TRBJ2-1 | - | TRBV9 | CASSLEPYNEQFF
few | TRBJ2-1 | TRBD2 | TRBV6-1 | CASRTSGPYNEQFF
- | TRBJ2-7 | - | TRBV25-1 | CASSEFRGGETYEQYF
few | TRBJ1-1 | - | TRBV20-1 | CSAYPGAEAFF
- | TRBJ1-2 | - | TRBV4-1 | CASSRGGNRENYGYTF
- | TRBJ2-7 | - | TRBV6-5 | CASSSVEGRSYEQYF
- | TRBJ2-1 | - | TRBV2 | CASSASENDEQFF
- | TRBJ2-5 | - | TRBV5-1 | CASSTGTSNQETQYF
- | TRBJ1-1 | - | TRBV5-1 | CASSPDTAGTEAFF
- | TRBJ1-5 | TRBD1 | TRBV4-2 | CASSQAGTAGQPQHF
- | TRBJ2-2 | - | TRBV11-2 | CASSLQVATGELFF
- | TRBJ1-1 | - | TRBV28 | CASSTGNQNTEAFF
- | TRBJ2-3 | TRBD2 | TRBV11-2 | CASSPTSGWGDTQYF
- | TRBJ1-4 | - | TRBV11-1 | CASRFNRVDEKLFF
- | TRBJ1-2 | - | TRBV6-1 | CASSTLTPRDGYTF
- | TRBJ2-7 | - | TRBV14 | CASSNALWAYEQYF
- | TRBJ2-5 | TRBD2 | TRBV7-3 | CASSQSGGRETQYF
few | TRBJ2-1 | - | TRBV19 | CASSIFAYNEQFF
- | TRBJ2-6 | TRBD1 | TRBV25-1 | CASSESFRGPTNVLTF
- | TRBJ1-4 | TRBD1 | TRBV27 | CASGLTGAAPQQKLFF
- | TRBJ1-5 | - | TRBV27 | CASSRQDSNQPQHF
- | TRBJ2-5 | - | TRBV11-1 | CASSLSQTQYF
many | TRBJ2-7 | - | TRBV2 | CASSERGSNYEQYF
few | TRBJ2-2 | - | TRBV2 | CASSDFSGLRHTGELFF
- | TRBJ1-5 | - | TRBV28 | CASSSYQPQHF
- | TRBJ2-2 | - | TRBV7-7 | CASSSYTENTGELFF
- | TRBJ2-5 | - | TRBV7-9 | CASSSRGSETQYF
- | TRBJ2-3 | - | TRBV15 | CATSREVDTNTQYF
- | TRBJ1-3 | - | TRBV5-5 | CASSLVLGNTIYF
many | TRBJ1-1 | - | TRBV4-1 | CASSHRGAGNTEAFF
once | TRBJ2-6 | TRBD2 | TRBV7-9 | CASSQTSGMAGANVLTF
- | TRBJ1-5 | - | TRBV28 | CASRGTGNQPQHF
few | TRBJ2-2 | - | TRBV5-8 | CASSFGQPANTGELFF
- | TRBJ1-2 | - | TRBV7-6 | CASSPPEGGDTF
once | TRBJ1-5 | - | TRBV2 | CASTQNSNQPQHF
- | TRBJ1-1 | - | TRBV14 | CASSQERNTEAFF